The clone carrying this T cell receptor beta chain was picked up one time. As handled by the study authors: Amplification of reference gene primers was used by the study to estimate nucleated cell counts. Profiling relied on immunoSEQ multiplex PCR, and the TCRdb table lists in-frame clones only, not all of them. The V and J calls and clone size come from that table; D and trimming were worked out from the DNA. The sample records over 85,000 clones, approximately 86% being singletons. This CDR3 comprises 17 residues. Trimming at V came to 4 bases and at J to 0 bases, leaving 10 bases not matched to a gene. The germline V gene has CDR1 LGHDT and CDR2 YNNKEL (reference sequence). The data were obtained in a study of blood T cell repertoires in COVID-19. Study details: COVID-19 samples from acute and convalescent phases originated in the United States, Italy and Spain. The cDNA or gDNA used as material had been derived from T cells, B-cell-depleted T cells, or PBMCs.

The TCR originated in a man in his fifties or sixties with acute or convalescent COVID-19. The chain is built from TRBV3-1 (or the pseudogene TRBV3-2) and TRBJ2-3, with 7 bases matching TRBD2. Input material: peripheral blood. CDR3 sequence: CASSLRRGEGSTDTQYF. For the CDR3, the DNA is TGTGCCAGCAGCCTCCGTCGGGGGGAGGGAAGCACAGATACGCAGTATTTT.